One sample yielded the 27 T cell receptor beta chains listed below, sequenced in a study of beta chain features in type 1 diabetes. Every bit of the isolated RNA underwent reverse transcription, so sequencing read expressed TCRB transcripts. The repertoire was sequenced with immunoSEQ multiplex PCR; TCRdb's copy has only in-frame clones and lacks some. The data hold under 90,000 clones, with roughly 31% observed a single time. What was sequenced was stem cell memory CD4+ T cells from blood. These receptors all come from a woman younger than 35 in good health.

The V and J genes are TRBV4-1 and TRBJ1-2; TRBD1 agrees at 10 bases. This CDR3 is built from 14 residues. Germline CDR1 is MGHRA and CDR2 is YSYEKL. Trimming took 1 base from V and 13 from J; bases not matched to a gene: 9. Here the CDR3 DNA reads TGCGCCAGCAGCCAAGTAGGGACAGGGGACCGCCGCACCTTC. It is translated as CASSQVGTGDRRTF.

The chain combines TRBV6-1 with TRBJ1-2; the D is unclear. The CDR3 loop spans 13 amino acids. CDR1 is MNHNS and CDR2 is SASEGT in the germline V gene. The V gene lost 1 base and the J gene lost 4 bases, with 7 bases spanning the gap. In DNA, the CDR3 is TGTGCCAGCAGTGAAGACTCCCTCTATGGCTACACCTTC. Translating gives CASSEDSLYGYTF.

This chain links TRBV9 with TRBJ2-7; possibly TRBD1 for D (5 bases). Germline CDR1 and CDR2: SGDLS and YYNGEE. The ends were cut back, 2 bases at V and 7 bases at J, with 16 bases in the middle. This CDR3 contains 14 residues. CDR3 loop: CASSVGRAGWEQYF. The CDR3 nucleotides read TGTGCCAGCAGCGTTGGACGGGCAGGGTGGGAGCAGTACTTC.

This chain uses TRBV11-1 with TRBJ2-3; D is unclear. Deletions cut 5 bases from V and 2 bases from J, with 17 bases between. CDR1 is SGHAT and CDR2 is FQDESV in the germline V gene (reference sequence). This CDR3 spans 16 amino acids. Here the CDR3 reads CASSLRDDGVTDTQYF. The CDR3 nucleotides read TGTGCCAGCAGCCTCCGAGACGATGGAGTCACAGATACGCAGTATTTT.

The V gene is TRBV14, the J gene TRBJ2-1; D is ambiguous. Trimming stripped 0 bases from V and 3 bases from J, with 6 bases between. Germline lookup yields CDR1 SGHDN and CDR2 FVKESK. The CDR3 sequence is 14 residues long. In nucleotides, the CDR3 is TGTGCCAGCAGCCAAGAGAACGGCTACAATGAGCAGTTCTTC. Translated, it gives CASSQENGYNEQFF. Drawing the rest from reference TRBV14 and TRBJ2-1, the complete variable domain is EAGVTQFPSHSVIEKGQTVTLRCDPISGHDNLYWYRRVMGKEIKFLLHFVKESKQDESGMPNNRFLAERTGGTYSTLKVQPAELEDSGVYFCASSQENGYNEQFFGPGTRLTVL.

CDR3 DNA: TGCGCCAGCAGCCAAGATCCGGGCCGGGGGACTTTCTTT. Protein: CASSQDPGRGTFF. The chain is built from TRBV4-3 and TRBJ1-1; D is perhaps TRBD1 (5 bases). Germline V CDR1 and CDR2: LGHNA, YSLEER. The CDR3 covers 13 residues. V was clipped by 0 bases and J by 12 bases, with 14 bases between them.

The chain recombines TRBV18 with TRBJ2-3; TRBD2 matches at 9 bases. From germline, CDR1 is KGHSH and CDR2 LQKENI. The CDR3 has 17 amino acids. V gave up 4 bases and J gave up 1 base; unmatched junction bases: 9. The CDR3 DNA sequence: TGTGCCAGCTCACGGGGAATTAGCGGGAGTGGCACAGATACGCAGTATTTT. Translating it yields CASSRGISGSGTDTQYF.

Regarding this clone: The same CDR3 also results from other DNA sequences found in this sample. This rearrangement joins TRBV5-1 to TRBJ2-1; 10 bases match TRBD1. The CDR3 sequence is 13 residues long. CDR1 and CDR2 from the germline V gene are SGHRS and YFSETQ. V gave up 4 bases and J gave up 7 bases; unmatched junction bases: 2. The CDR3 bases are TGCGCCAGCAGCCTGGGACAGGGGAATGAGCAGTTCTTC. Amino acids: CASSLGQGNEQFF.

A note on this clone: One end of the junction is discordant with germline, which a read error may explain. This chain connects TRBV7-7 to TRBJ2-3; TRBD1 might be the D (6 bases). This CDR3 region has 14 residues. Per the germline V gene, CDR1 is SSHAT and CDR2 is FNYEAQ (reference sequence). The CDR3: CASSSGQNTDTQYF. The CDR3 DNA sequence: TGTGCTAGCAGCTCAGGACAGAACACAGATACGCAGTATTTT. The whole variable domain, filled in from reference TRBV7-7 and TRBJ2-3, reads GAGVSQSPRYKVTKRGQDVTLRCDPISSHATLYWYQQALGQGPEFLTYFNYEAQPDKSGLPSDRFSAERPEGSISTLTIQRTEQRDSAMYRCASSSGQNTDTQYFGPGTRLTVL.

This rearrangement joins TRBV10-3 to TRBJ2-3; D might be TRBD2 (5 bases). V was clipped by 0 bases and J by 4 bases, with 8 bases between them. The CDR3 sequence is 14 residues long. The V gene's germline CDR1 is ENHRY and CDR2 SYGVKD. DNA for the CDR3: TGTGCCATCAGTGAGTCTGAGGGAGCAGATACGCAGTATTTT. Translated: CAISESEGADTQYF.

The V and J genes are TRBV7-8 and TRBJ2-7, with TRBD1 identical over 9 bases. Germline V gives CDR1 SGHVS, CDR2 FQNEAQ. With V trimmed by 5 bases and J by 7 bases, 9 bases remained unmatched. This CDR3 comprises 14 residues. The CDR3 bases are TGTGCCAGCAGCCCTCAGACAGGGGGGTGGGAGCAGTACTTC. Its translation: CASSPQTGGWEQYF.

This rearrangement joins TRBV20-1 to TRBJ1-2; D perhaps matches TRBD1 (5 bases). CDR1 DFQATT and CDR2 SNEGSKA come from the germline V gene (reference sequence). This CDR3 comprises 9 residues. The CDR3 here is CRAGGGYTF. In DNA, the CDR3 is TGCAGGGCTGGGGGGGGCTACACCTTC.

The rearrangement uses TRBV9 and TRBJ2-7; 8 nucleotides align to TRBD1. This CDR3 is built from 14 residues. Germline trimming cut 0 bases from V and 6 bases from J; bases unmatched to any gene: 5. Germline V gives CDR1 SGDLS, CDR2 YYNGEE. In nucleotides, the CDR3 is TGTGCCAGCAGCGTAGATGCAGGGGGCGCCGAGCAGTACTTC. It codes for CASSVDAGGAEQYF. Together with reference TRBV9 and TRBJ2-7, the CDR3 gives the full variable domain: DSGVTQTPKHLITATGQRVTLRCSPRSGDLSVYWYQQSLDQGLQFLIQYYNGEERAKGNILERFSAQQFPDLHSELNLSSLELGDSALYFCASSVDAGGAEQYFGPGTRLTVT.

The rearrangement uses TRBV7-2 and TRBJ1-6, with D tentatively TRBD1 (6 bases). V lost 5 bases and J lost 7, with 18 bases in between. From germline, CDR1 is SGHTA and CDR2 FQGNSA. There are 16 residues in the CDR3. The CDR3 DNA sequence: TGTGCCAGCAGCCAATGGAACAGGGAATTAAATTCACCCCTCCACTTT. As protein: CASSQWNRELNSPLHF.

This clone has a handful of counts. The chain recombines TRBV30 with TRBJ2-3; 9 bases line up with TRBD1. V lost 5 bases and J lost 5; bases outside the gene matches: 8. Germline CDR1 and CDR2: GTSNPN and SVGIG (reference sequence). The CDR3 has 14 residues. The CDR3 bases are TGTGCCTGGGATCGGGACAGGGCAGGAGATACGCAGTATTTT. Protein product: CAWDRDRAGDTQYF.

V gene TRBV5-8 combines with J gene TRBJ1-1; the D gene is possibly TRBD1 (5 bases). The CDR3 runs 13 residues. V was pared by 2 bases and J by 1 base, with 6 bases between. The germline gives CDR1 SGHTS, CDR2 YDEGEE. The CDR3 DNA follows: TGTGCCAGCAGCTTAACAGGGAACACTGAAGCTTTCTTT. Amino acids: CASSLTGNTEAFF.

The V gene is TRBV7-3, the J gene TRBJ2-3; D is uncertain. The germline V and J ends were trimmed by 5 bases and 2 bases, with 5 bases remaining between them. In germline, CDR1 is SGHTA, CDR2 FQGTGA. The length of the CDR3 is 12 residues. The CDR3 sequence: CASSADTDTQYF. The DNA for the CDR3 is TGTGCCAGCAGCGCGGACACAGATACGCAGTATTTT. Filled out from reference TRBV7-3 and TRBJ2-3, the complete variable domain reads GAGVSQTPSNKVTEKGKYVELRCDPISGHTALYWYRQSLGQGPEFLIYFQGTGAADDSGLPNDRFFAVRPEGSVSTLKIQRTERGDSAVYLCASSADTDTQYFGPGTRLTVL.

The chain recombines TRBV7-9 with TRBJ2-1; no clear D gene. Per the germline V gene, CDR1 is SEHNR and CDR2 is FQNEAQ (reference sequence). Trimming shortened V by 5 bases and J by 13 bases, and 9 bases separated the two germline ends. CDR3 size: 10 residues. The CDR3 region has the DNA TGTGCCAGCAGCACCACATATCAGTTCTTC. It encodes CASSTTYQFF. The full variable domain, with the rest looked up from reference TRBV7-9 and TRBJ2-1, is DTGVSQNPRHKITKRGQNVTFRCDPISEHNRLYWYRQTLGQGPEFLTYFQNEAQLEKSRLLSDRFSAERPKGSFSTLEIQRTEQGDSAMYLCASSTTYQFFGPGTRLTVL.

The table lists this clone with a few counts. The rearrangement uses TRBV10-3 and TRBJ2-3; weak D call: TRBD2 (5 bases). Germline CDR1 reads ENHRY; CDR2 reads SYGVKD. The CDR3 consists of 13 residues. V lost 11 bases to trimming and J lost 0 bases, with 12 bases between them. In DNA, the CDR3 is TGTGCCTCTACGGGGAAAAGCACAGATACGCAGTATTTT. Its translation: CASTGKSTDTQYF.

The chain uses TRBV5-1 and TRBJ2-3; D possibly corresponds to TRBD1 (6 bases). The V end lost 4 bases, the J end lost 0 bases, and 12 bases lay between the germline ends. The CDR3 runs to 15 residues. Germline lookup yields CDR1 SGHRS and CDR2 YFSETQ. This CDR3 reads CASSGGQTSTDTQYF. In DNA form, the CDR3 reads TGCGCCAGCAGCGGTGGACAGACTAGCACAGATACGCAGTATTTT. Using reference TRBV5-1 and TRBJ2-3 for the parts outside the CDR3, the full variable domain is KAGVTQTPRYLIKTRGQQVTLSCSPISGHRSVSWYQQTPGQGLQFLFEYFSETQRNKGNFPGRFSGRQFSNSRSEMNVSTLELGDSALYLCASSGGQTSTDTQYFGPGTRLTVL.

This clone was seen a few times. The genes are TRBV30 and TRBJ2-1; D may be TRBD1 (6 bases). Trimming left V 0 bases short and J 4 bases short, with 10 bases between. Looked up from germline, CDR1 is GTSNPN and CDR2 is SVGIG (reference sequence). The CDR3 sequence is 14 residues long. The CDR3 DNA follows: TGTGCCTGGAGTGTTGTGGGGGCTTACAATGAGCAGTTCTTC. This sequence encodes CAWSVVGAYNEQFF.

V is TRBV5-4 and J is TRBJ2-1; TRBD2 is a possible D gene (7 bases). The V end lost 3 bases, the J end lost 5 bases, and 15 bases lay between the germline ends. From germline, CDR1 is SGHNT and CDR2 YYREEE (reference sequence). This CDR3 comprises 15 residues. The CDR3 DNA follows: TGTGCCAGCAGCTCCCGGGGGGCTAACAACAATGAGCAGTTCTTC. Protein product: CASSSRGANNNEQFF.

The chain couples TRBV7-2 to TRBJ1-5; 7 bases map to TRBD1. Looked up from germline, CDR1 is SGHTA and CDR2 is FQGNSA. V was pared by 3 bases and J by 3 bases, with 2 bases of the junction left unmatched. The CDR3 is 14 residues long. CDR3 in amino acids: CASSLGTDNQPQHF. Written as DNA, the CDR3 is TGTGCCAGCAGCTTGGGGACAGACAATCAGCCCCAGCATTTT.

The V and J genes are TRBV7-2 and TRBJ2-5; tentatively, D is TRBD1 (6 bases). Looked up from germline, CDR1 is SGHTA and CDR2 is FQGNSA. CDR3 length: 14 amino acids. Trimming took off 2 bases at V and 2 bases at J, with 9 bases between the two ends. CDR3 region: CASSLSQGQETQYF. The CDR3 nucleotides are TGTGCCAGCAGCTTATCGCAGGGGCAAGAGACCCAGTACTTC.

This chain links TRBV18 with TRBJ2-7; maybe TRBD1 (6 bases). The CDR3 sequence is 15 residues long. Trimming shortened V by 3 bases and J by 4 bases, and 16 bases separated the two germline ends. Germline CDR1 KGHSH, CDR2 LQKENI. As DNA, the CDR3 is TGTGCCAGCTCACCCCCACAAGGGGGTGGGTACGAGCAGTACTTC. This encodes CASSPPQGGGYEQYF.

J is TRBJ1-1 and V is TRBV4-1; TRBD1 matches 11 bases. V was clipped by 2 bases and J by 5 bases; unmatched bases: 7. This CDR3 is 16 amino acids long. The germline gives CDR1 MGHRA, CDR2 YSYEKL. The CDR3 is CASSQPPRDRGTEAFF. The CDR3 nucleotides are TGCGCCAGCAGCCAACCCCCCCGGGACAGGGGGACTGAAGCTTTCTTT.

The DNA of the CDR3 is TGTGCCAGCAGCCCTTGGGCGGGGCCCGGTGATGAGCAGTTCTTC. Its translation is CASSPWAGPGDEQFF. The V gene is TRBV7-9, the J gene TRBJ2-1; D possibly corresponds to TRBD2 (6 bases). Germline V gene lookup returns CDR1 SEHNR and CDR2 FQNEAQ (reference sequence). Trimming stripped 5 bases from V and 8 bases from J, with 19 bases between. The CDR3 sequence is 15 residues long.